The 21 T cell receptor beta chains below were found in one sample sequenced in a study of CD8+ T cells in alopecia areata. cDNA prepared by RNA extraction and subsequent reverse transcription served as the template for sequencing. Assay: immunoSEQ multiplex PCR; the TCRdb copy retains only in-frame clones and omits some. Of 110,000 or so clones listed, 55% to 60% are singletons. Treatment: oral pan-JAK inhibitor, 5-10 mg twice daily. The material sequenced was CD4+ T cells sorted from blood, taken at week 24, from a patient treated with tofacitinib. These receptors were taken from a human donor with alopecia areata.

This chain connects TRBV30 to TRBJ1-1; D unresolved. Trimming stripped 3 bases from V and 0 bases from J, with 17 bases between. This CDR3 contains 16 residues. Germline CDR1 and CDR2: GTSNPN and SVGIG (reference sequence). Here the CDR3 reads CAWSLYGTVMNTEAFF. CDR3 in DNA: TGTGCCTGGAGCCTCTATGGTACAGTTATGAACACTGAAGCTTTCTTT.

The genes are TRBV6-6 and TRBJ2-2; D tentatively reads TRBD1 or TRBD2 (7 bases each). Germline CDR1 and CDR2: MNHNY and SVGAGI (reference sequence). This CDR3 region has 14 residues. With 7 bases removed from V and 6 bases from J, the gap between germline ends came to 15 bases. CDR3 residues: CASMRQGGAGELFF. DNA of the CDR3: TGTGCCAGCATGCGACAGGGAGGGGCCGGGGAGCTGTTTTTT.

J is TRBJ2-3 and V is TRBV7-2, with 8 bases lining up with TRBD1. Germline values: CDR1 SGHTA, CDR2 FQGNSA. The trim removed 1 base at V and 6 bases at J, leaving 0 bases unmatched. The CDR3 runs to 13 residues. This chain's CDR3 is CASSLGQGDTQYF. CDR3 coding DNA: TGTGCCAGCAGCTTAGGACAGGGGGATACGCAGTATTTT.

CDR3 sequence reads: CSVSVDRTEAFF. CDR3 sequence (DNA): TGCAGCGTTTCCGTGGACAGGACTGAAGCTTTCTTT. This chain links TRBV29-1 with TRBJ1-1; 7 bases match TRBD1. The CDR3 is made up of 12 amino acids. The germline gives CDR1 SQVTM, CDR2 ANQGSEA. V shed 5 bases and J 5 bases; nucleotides not matched to a gene: 5.

This clone was seen only a few times. One junction end disagrees with the germline gene, perhaps due to a read error. V and J are TRBV7-7 and TRBJ2-1, with 7 bases lining up with TRBD1. Germline CDR1 reads SSHAT; CDR2 reads FNYEAQ (reference sequence). This CDR3 region has 17 residues. In DNA form, the CDR3 reads TGTGCTAGCAGCTTATCGGGACAGAGGGGGCCCTACAATGAGCAGTTCTTC. Translating gives CASSLSGQRGPYNEQFF.

This clone appeared a few times. This chain connects TRBV5-1 to TRBJ2-5, with D maybe TRBD2 (6 bases). Between the trimmed V and J ends, which lost 0 bases and 3 bases, there was a span of 9 bases. The germline V gene encodes CDR1 SGHRS and CDR2 YFSETQ. The length of the CDR3 is 14 residues. The CDR3 DNA is TGCGCCAGCAGCTTGGAGTGGGGGGAAGAGACCCAGTACTTC. It yields the protein CASSLEWGEETQYF.

The genes are TRBV23-1 and TRBJ1-2; no clear D gene. TRBV23-1 falls under the ORF class, with uncertain function. The CDR3 length is 15 residues. The V end lost 0 bases, the J end lost 4 bases, and 12 bases lay between the germline ends. CDR3 in amino acids: CASSQSWRSGYGYTF. For the CDR3, the DNA is TGCGCCAGCAGTCAATCGTGGCGAAGTGGCTATGGCTACACCTTC.

The chain is built from TRBV4-1 and TRBJ1-3; the D gene is possibly TRBD1 (6 bases). V was cut by 1 base and J by 2 bases, with 18 bases left in between. Per the germline V gene, CDR1 is MGHRA and CDR2 is YSYEKL. The CDR3 loop spans 18 amino acids. Here the CDR3 reads CASSQGSGRGKTGNTIYF. In DNA form, the CDR3 reads TGCGCCAGCAGCCAAGGTTCTGGCAGGGGAAAAACTGGAAACACCATATATTTT.

This clone was picked up one time. The rearrangement joins TRBV19 to TRBJ1-2; no firm D call. This CDR3 is 15 amino acids long. V shed 7 bases and J shed 4 bases, with 19 bases lying between them. The germline CDR1 and CDR2 sequences are LNHDA and SQIVND (reference sequence). The CDR3 loop reads CASTTRPDKPYGYTF. The CDR3 coding sequence is TGTGCCAGTACTACCCGACCCGACAAGCCCTATGGCTACACCTTC.

The chain carries TRBV6-5 and TRBJ1-1; D may be TRBD1 (5 bases). V lost 5 bases to trimming and J lost 2 bases, with 9 bases between them. CDR1 and CDR2 (germline): MNHEY, SVGAGI. This CDR3 has 13 residues. CDR3 amino acids: CASSRQRNTEAFF. The CDR3 nucleotides are TGTGCCAGCAGTCGACAGAGAAACACTGAAGCTTTCTTT.

This CDR3 is CASSTPGGGSADTQYF. DNA of the CDR3: TGTGCCAGTAGCACCCCGGGAGGGGGGAGCGCAGATACGCAGTATTTT. V usage is TRBV19 and J usage is TRBJ2-3; 8 bases map to TRBD2. V dropped 6 bases and J dropped 4; count of bases not matched to a gene: 12. Germline V gene data show CDR1 as LNHDA and CDR2 as SQIVND (reference sequence). The CDR3 length is 16 residues.

The rearrangement uses TRBV7-2 and TRBJ2-3; 9 nucleotides match TRBD2. Germline CDR1 and CDR2: SGHTA and FQGNSA. CDR3 length: 16 residues. The J segment lost 2 bases and the V segment lost 3 bases, leaving 6 bases of the junction unmatched. CDR3 protein: CASSFVGGGATDTQYF. In nucleotides, the CDR3 is TGTGCCAGCAGCTTTGTTGGCGGGGGGGCCACAGATACGCAGTATTTT.

This clone has more than one count but fewer than ten. This rearrangement joins TRBV6-6 to TRBJ2-5; TRBD2 aligns across 8 bases. Looked up from germline, CDR1 is MNHNY and CDR2 is SVGAGI (reference sequence). This CDR3 spans 12 amino acids. Germline trimming cut 5 bases from V and 6 bases from J; bases unmatched to any gene: 2. This chain's CDR3 is CASSLAGQTQYF. CDR3 DNA sequence: TGTGCCAGCAGTCTAGCGGGCCAGACCCAGTACTTC.

This chain joins TRBV14 and TRBJ2-7; no definite D call. The CDR3 length is 13 residues. CDR1 is SGHDN, CDR2 FVKESK, per germline. V gave up 0 bases and J gave up 4 bases, with 7 bases separating them. DNA of the CDR3: TGTGCCAGCAGCCAAGACTTACGGTACGAGCAGTACTTC. It translates to CASSQDLRYEQYF. The full variable domain, its missing parts supplied by reference TRBV14 and TRBJ2-7, is EAGVTQFPSHSVIEKGQTVTLRCDPISGHDNLYWYRRVMGKEIKFLLHFVKESKQDESGMPNNRFLAERTGGTYSTLKVQPAELEDSGVYFCASSQDLRYEQYFGPGTRLTVT.

This clone was counted once. The chain employs TRBV6-5 and TRBJ1-2; D not resolved. V shed 7 bases and J shed 7 bases, with 13 bases lying between them. The CDR3 runs to 12 residues. The germline gives CDR1 MNHEY, CDR2 SVGAGI. The chain's CDR3 is CASTSRLGGYTF. As DNA, the CDR3 is TGTGCCAGCACCTCCCGATTGGGTGGCTACACCTTC.

Comment on this clone: Distinct nucleotide sequences in the sample also encode this CDR3. The chain recombines TRBV9 with TRBJ2-7, with D perhaps given as TRBD1 or TRBD2 (5 bases each). This CDR3 spans 14 amino acids. Trimming stripped 0 bases from V and 3 bases from J, with 10 bases between. The germline V gene has CDR1 SGDLS and CDR2 YYNGEE. This CDR3 reads CASSVGAGSYEQYF. CDR3 sequence (DNA): TGTGCCAGCAGCGTAGGGGCAGGGAGCTACGAGCAGTACTTC.

This clone was observed a few times. The rearrangement uses TRBV29-1 and TRBJ1-1; TRBD1 matches at 7 bases. Germline values: CDR1 SQVTM, CDR2 ANQGSEA. The J segment lost 1 base and the V segment lost 8 bases, leaving 7 bases of the junction unmatched. CDR3 length: 13 residues. CDR3 nucleotide sequence: TGCAGCTCGACACAGGGGAGGAACACTGAAGCTTTCTTT. Translated: CSSTQGRNTEAFF.

The genes are TRBV18 and TRBJ1-1, with a possible D match to TRBD1 (6 bases). The CDR3 has 14 amino acids. Trimming stripped 3 bases from V and 3 bases from J, with 11 bases between. Germline values: CDR1 KGHSH, CDR2 LQKENI. The CDR3 is CASSPGAGDTEAFF. In DNA form, the CDR3 reads TGTGCCAGCTCACCCGGGGCAGGGGACACTGAAGCTTTCTTT.

The chain employs TRBV7-2 and TRBJ2-3, with unresolved D. The CDR3 has 12 residues. V was trimmed by 4 bases and J by 3 bases, leaving 5 bases between them. Per the germline V gene, CDR1 is SGHTA and CDR2 is FQGNSA. The CDR3 sequence: CASSWNTDTQYF. Written as DNA, the CDR3 is TGTGCCAGCAGCTGGAATACAGATACGCAGTATTTT.

The gene calls are TRBV5-1 and TRBJ1-6; D is uncertain. This CDR3 contains 14 residues. Trimming cost V 0 bases and J 7 bases, with 8 bases left between them. The germline CDR1 and CDR2 sequences are SGHRS and YFSETQ. The CDR3 DNA reads TGCGCCAGCAGCTTGGGAGCCGTCAATTCACCCCTCCACTTT. The encoded protein is CASSLGAVNSPLHF.

This clone came up a few times. The J gene is TRBJ1-4, the V gene TRBV6-5; D perhaps matches TRBD1 (6 bases). Trimming left V 6 bases short and J 5 bases short, with 13 bases between. CDR3 length equals 14 residues. CDR1 and CDR2 (germline): MNHEY, SVGAGI. In DNA, the CDR3 is TGTGCCAGCAGCGACTACAGGGCAAATGAAAAACTGTTTTTT. Translating gives CASSDYRANEKLFF.